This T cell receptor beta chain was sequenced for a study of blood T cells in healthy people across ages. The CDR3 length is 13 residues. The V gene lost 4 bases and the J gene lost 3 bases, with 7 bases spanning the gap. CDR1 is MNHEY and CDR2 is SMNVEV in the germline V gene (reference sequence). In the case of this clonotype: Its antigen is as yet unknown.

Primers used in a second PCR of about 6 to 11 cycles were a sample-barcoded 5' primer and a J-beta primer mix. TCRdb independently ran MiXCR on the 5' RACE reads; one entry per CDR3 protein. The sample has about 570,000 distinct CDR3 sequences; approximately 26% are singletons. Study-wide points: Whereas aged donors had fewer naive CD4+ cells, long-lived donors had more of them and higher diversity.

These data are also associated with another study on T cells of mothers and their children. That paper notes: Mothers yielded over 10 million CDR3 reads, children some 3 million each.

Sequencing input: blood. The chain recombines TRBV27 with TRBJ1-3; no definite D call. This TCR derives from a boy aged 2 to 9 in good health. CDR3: CASSSLGGNTIYF. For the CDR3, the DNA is TGTGCCAGCAGTTCACTGGGTGGAAACACCATATATTTT.